These 29 T cell receptor beta chains originate from one sample sequenced in a study of OX40 agonist ivuxolimab in advanced cancers. TCRdb keeps only in-frame clones here, not all; method: immunoSEQ multiplex PCR. The data show 82,000 or so clones, just under 95% seen once. Here the sequenced sample was CD4+ or CD8+ T cells sorted from blood, taken in a trial of the OX40 agonist ivuxolimab. These receptors were taken from an adult with an advanced solid tumor such as melanoma, head and neck, liver or kidney cancer.

The CDR3 sequence: CASTTYGSYNEQFF. The CDR3 DNA follows: TGTGCCAGCACCACCTATGGCTCCTACAATGAGCAGTTCTTC. The rearrangement uses TRBV7-2 and TRBJ2-1; D is unclear. Germline V gene sequence: CDR1 SGHTA, CDR2 FQGNSA. This CDR3 has 14 amino acids. V was clipped by 7 bases and J by 0 bases, with 10 bases between them.

The rearrangement links TRBV18 to TRBJ1-2, with 10 bases fitting TRBD1. Germline V gene data show CDR1 as KGHSH and CDR2 as LQKENI. V gave up 3 bases and J gave up 4 bases; unmatched junction bases: 8. The CDR3 spans 16 residues. CDR3 loop: CASSPGDRGRSYGYTF. DNA for the CDR3: TGTGCCAGCTCACCTGGAGACAGGGGGCGAAGCTATGGCTACACCTTC.

The chain employs TRBV4-1 and TRBJ1-2; 11 bases line up with TRBD1. V shed 2 bases and J 6 bases; nucleotides not matched to a gene: 5. Germline V lookup: CDR1 MGHRA, CDR2 YSYEKL. The CDR3 extends over 15 amino acids. Here the CDR3 DNA reads TGCGCCAGCAGCCAACTTGGACAGGGGGCGGATGGCTACACCTTC. Encoded protein: CASSQLGQGADGYTF.

The CDR3 spells CASSPGQGVGELFF. CDR3 bases: TGTGCCAGCTCACCGGGACAGGGTGTCGGGGAGCTGTTTTTT. This chain connects TRBV18 to TRBJ2-2; 9 nucleotides agree with TRBD1. CDR1 KGHSH and CDR2 LQKENI come from the germline V gene. The V and J ends lost 3 bases and 7 bases, in that order; junction bases with no gene match: 3. The CDR3 consists of 14 residues.

The chain combines TRBV25-1 with TRBJ1-2; 7 bases match TRBD1. CDR1 and CDR2 from the germline V gene are MGHDK and SYGVNS. The CDR3 contains 16 residues. J lost 7 bases, V lost 4 bases, and 15 bases had no gene match. The CDR3 coding sequence is TGTGCCAGCAGTGGACCTAAAGCTAACAGGGGTTTTGGCTACACCTTC. This gives the protein CASSGPKANRGFGYTF.

The table lists this clone with a few counts. The gene calls are TRBV5-1 and TRBJ2-1; 9 nucleotides agree with TRBD2. This CDR3 region has 14 residues. Trimming removed 1 base from V and 10 bases from J; junction bases left unmatched: 6. Germline V CDR1 and CDR2: SGHRS, YFSETQ. Here the CDR3 reads CASSLPAGGGEQFF. The DNA of the CDR3 is TGCGCCAGCAGCTTGCCGGCGGGAGGGGGCGAGCAGTTCTTC. The full variable domain, with the rest looked up from reference TRBV5-1 and TRBJ2-1, is KAGVTQTPRYLIKTRGQQVTLSCSPISGHRSVSWYQQTPGQGLQFLFEYFSETQRNKGNFPGRFSGRQFSNSRSEMNVSTLELGDSALYLCASSLPAGGGEQFFGPGTRLTVL.

V gene TRBV6-5 combines with J gene TRBJ1-3; perhaps TRBD1 as D (6 bases). The length of the CDR3 is 15 residues. Germline values: CDR1 MNHEY, CDR2 SVGAGI. V was trimmed by 2 bases and J by 4 bases, leaving 12 bases between them. The DNA for the CDR3 is TGTGCCAGCAGTTACCTCGGGGGGCCCGGAAACACCATATATTTT. Residues: CASSYLGGPGNTIYF.

This chain joins TRBV7-2 and TRBJ1-1; no reliable D call. Germline V gives CDR1 SGHTA, CDR2 FQGNSA. The V end lost 2 bases, the J end lost 1 base, and 17 bases lay between the germline ends. The CDR3 has 17 amino acids. The CDR3 sequence is CASSLNRWVISNTEAFF. The CDR3 DNA is TGTGCCAGCAGCTTAAACCGTTGGGTAATCTCGAACACTGAAGCTTTCTTT.

This rearrangement joins TRBV9 to TRBJ2-1; the match to TRBD2 covers 13 bases. The CDR3 extends over 17 amino acids. Trimming at V came to 10 bases and at J to 8 bases, leaving 18 bases not matched to a gene. Germline V gene data show CDR1 as SGDLS and CDR2 as YYNGEE. The CDR3 protein is CAGLVGIWTSGGDEQFF. In DNA form, the CDR3 reads TGTGCCGGCCTGGTAGGTATTTGGACTAGCGGGGGAGATGAGCAGTTCTTC.

The gene calls are TRBV30 and TRBJ2-2; D may match TRBD1 or TRBD2 (6 bases each). Germline assignment: CDR1 GTSNPN and CDR2 SVGIG (reference sequence). V lost 8 bases and J 5 bases, leaving 15 bases between the germline ends. The CDR3 runs to 13 residues. The CDR3, as DNA: TGTGCCCGGGGGCCTGGAGGAACCGGGGAGCTGTTTTTT. Amino acids: CARGPGGTGELFF.

The V and J genes are TRBV7-8 and TRBJ2-7; the D gene is possibly TRBD1 (6 bases). Germline lookup yields CDR1 SGHVS and CDR2 FQNEAQ. Trimming shortened V by 0 bases and J by 2 bases, and 11 bases separated the two germline ends. The length of the CDR3 is 15 residues. CDR3 DNA sequence: TGTGCCAGCAGCTTAGCAGCAGGGGCCCCCTACGAGCAGTACTTC. Protein sequence: CASSLAAGAPYEQYF.

CDR3 protein: CASSLGASGARETQYF. CDR3 nucleotide sequence: TGTGCCAGCAGCTTAGGGGCTAGCGGGGCGCGGGAGACCCAGTACTTC. The chain is built from TRBV11-2 and TRBJ2-5, with 9 positions matching TRBD2. CDR1 and CDR2 (germline): SGHAT, FQNNGV. After removal of 1 base from V and 5 bases from J, the junction contained 8 bases not matched to a gene. This CDR3 is built from 16 residues.

The CDR3 sequence is CASSPSGTPTGELFF. The CDR3, as DNA: TGTGCCAGTAGCCCTAGCGGGACTCCCACCGGGGAGCTGTTTTTT. The chain employs TRBV19 and TRBJ2-2; 9 positions match TRBD2. This CDR3 is built from 15 residues. Germline CDR1 reads LNHDA; CDR2 reads SQIVND (reference sequence). V lost 6 bases and J lost 4; bases outside the gene matches: 6.

The chain couples TRBV5-1 to TRBJ2-5; no firm D call. Germline CDR1 and CDR2: SGHRS and YFSETQ. The CDR3 totals 14 residues. The germline V and J ends were trimmed by 4 bases and 5 bases, with 15 bases remaining between them. This CDR3 is CASSRNMSPETQYF. The CDR3 DNA reads as TGCGCCAGCAGCCGGAATATGTCTCCGGAGACCCAGTACTTC.

DNA for the CDR3: TGTGCCAGCAGCTTGGCAGGTGGTCCGGACAATGAGCAGTTCTTC. It translates to CASSLAGGPDNEQFF. The chain combines TRBV5-6 with TRBJ2-1; no reliable D call. The germline V gene has CDR1 SGHDT and CDR2 YYEEEE. V gave up 0 bases and J gave up 5 bases, with 12 bases separating them. CDR3 length: 15 amino acids.

V gene TRBV7-3 combines with J gene TRBJ2-2, with 8 bases lining up with TRBD2. CDR1 and CDR2 from the germline V gene are SGHTA and FQGTGA. This CDR3 has 16 amino acids. V gave up 4 bases and J gave up 2 bases; unmatched junction bases: 6. The CDR3 DNA sequence: TGTGCCAGCAGCTCCGGACTAGCCTTTAACACCGGGGAGCTGTTTTTT. Translated: CASSSGLAFNTGELFF.

This clone was detected once. The genes are TRBV6-5 and TRBJ2-2; maybe TRBD1 (6 bases). This CDR3 has 15 residues. The V end lost 2 bases, the J end lost 6 bases, and 13 bases lay between the germline ends. Germline CDR1 is MNHEY and CDR2 is SVGAGI. The CDR3 DNA sequence: TGTGCCAGCAGTTACCGGACTCAGGGGTCCGGGGAGCTGTTTTTT. Translation gives CASSYRTQGSGELFF.

The chain joins TRBV5-1 to TRBJ1-1; 7 bases line up with TRBD1. Germline CDR1 reads SGHRS; CDR2 reads YFSETQ. V lost 3 bases to trimming and J lost 3 bases; unmatched junction nucleotides: 5. This CDR3 spans 14 amino acids. This CDR3 is CASSWGDRYTEAFF. DNA of the CDR3: TGCGCCAGCAGCTGGGGGGACAGATACACTGAAGCTTTCTTT.

The chain links TRBV29-1 to TRBJ2-1; D is uncertain. Looked up from germline, CDR1 is SQVTM and CDR2 is ANQGSEA. The CDR3 runs 12 residues. V was cut by 7 bases and J by 8 bases, with 15 bases left in between. The CDR3 reads CSASPPSHEQFF. The CDR3 coding sequence is TGCAGCGCAAGTCCCCCGTCGCATGAGCAGTTCTTC.

V gene TRBV29-1 combines with J gene TRBJ1-1, with D perhaps TRBD1 (6 bases). CDR3 length equals 13 residues. The germline V gene has CDR1 SQVTM and CDR2 ANQGSEA. Trimming took 4 bases from V and 3 from J, leaving 12 bases between them. The CDR3 sequence: CSVVTTGHTEAFF. The CDR3 bases are TGCAGCGTTGTAACGACAGGTCACACTGAAGCTTTCTTT.

This sequence joins TRBV5-5 and TRBJ1-5, with D perhaps TRBD1 (5 bases). V shed 5 bases and J shed 6 bases, with 15 bases lying between them. The CDR3 is 14 amino acids. Germline values: CDR1 SGHKS, CDR2 YYEKEE (reference sequence). The CDR3 loop is CASRPGPGVQPQHF. The CDR3 coding sequence is TGTGCCAGCAGACCGGGACCGGGCGTTCAGCCCCAGCATTTT. The full variable domain, rest sourced from reference TRBV5-5 and TRBJ1-5, is DAGVTQSPTHLIKTRGQQVTLRCSPISGHKSVSWYQQVLGQGPQFIFQYYEKEERGRGNFPDRFSARQFPNYSSELNVNALLLGDSALYLCASRPGPGVQPQHFGDGTRLSIL.

The rearrangement joins TRBV5-4 to TRBJ1-4; tentatively, D is TRBD1 (5 bases). Trimming removed 1 base from V and 0 bases from J, with 10 bases in between. The CDR3 is 16 residues long. Germline CDR1 reads SGHNT; CDR2 reads YYREEE (reference sequence). The CDR3 spells CASSLWDGATNEKLFF. Here the CDR3 DNA reads TGTGCCAGCAGCTTGTGGGACGGAGCAACTAATGAAAAACTGTTTTTT.

Only a few counts were recorded for this clone. V gene TRBV7-9 combines with J gene TRBJ1-1, with D tentatively TRBD1 (6 bases). Germline V gives CDR1 SEHNR, CDR2 FQNEAQ (reference sequence). The V end lost 5 bases, the J end lost 1 base, and 11 bases lay between the germline ends. CDR3 length equals 14 residues. The CDR3 region has the DNA TGTGCCAGCAGCAGGAGACAGGAGAACACTGAAGCTTTCTTT. It yields the protein CASSRRQENTEAFF.

The chain recombines TRBV2 with TRBJ1-1; D may be TRBD1 (5 bases). V gave up 5 bases and J gave up 0 bases, with 13 bases separating them. CDR1 and CDR2 (germline): SNHLY, FYNNEI. This CDR3 spans 15 amino acids. CDR3 coding DNA: TGTGCCAGCAGTTTCCGGGACCTTCTGAACACTGAAGCTTTCTTT. This gives the protein CASSFRDLLNTEAFF.

The V gene is TRBV6-5, the J gene TRBJ1-4; 8 bases are a match to TRBD1. V lost 5 bases to trimming and J lost 6 bases; unmatched junction nucleotides: 8. The CDR3 contains 15 residues. The germline gives CDR1 MNHEY, CDR2 SVGAGI. CDR3 loop: CASSKNRGAYEKLFF. The CDR3 DNA reads as TGTGCCAGCAGTAAAAACAGGGGGGCGTATGAAAAACTGTTTTTT.

V is TRBV18 and J is TRBJ2-2, with D unresolved. The ends were cut back, 0 bases at V and 5 bases at J, with 10 bases in the middle. The CDR3 is 15 amino acids. Germline V gives CDR1 KGHSH, CDR2 LQKENI. CDR3 DNA: TGTGCCAGCTCACCACCTCGGGTGGATACCGGGGAGCTGTTTTTT. Translating it yields CASSPPRVDTGELFF.

J is TRBJ2-7 and V is TRBV28; 8 positions agree with TRBD1. V lost 6 bases and J lost 5; bases outside the gene matches: 15. Per germline, CDR1 MDHEN and CDR2 SYDVKM. The CDR3 is 16 residues long. For the CDR3, the DNA is TGTGCCAGCAGCTTAACAGGACAGGGAGAGGGGGACGAGCAGTACTTC. Protein product: CASSLTGQGEGDEQYF.

This rearrangement joins TRBV7-3 to TRBJ2-6; D is uncertain. CDR3 length equals 16 residues. Germline CDR1 SGHTA, CDR2 FQGTGA. V was pared by 2 bases and J by 0 bases, with 8 bases between. CDR3 coding DNA: TGTGCCAGCAGCTTACTGGGCACCTCTGGGGCCAACGTCCTGACTTTC. It encodes CASSLLGTSGANVLTF.

This chain links TRBV13 with TRBJ2-1, with 9 bases lining up with TRBD2. Germline V gives CDR1 PRHDT, CDR2 FYEKMQ (reference sequence). The V and J ends lost 5 bases and 8 bases, in that order; junction bases with no gene match: 19. This CDR3 has 18 amino acids. CDR3 loop: CASSLHRPGTSIRDEQFF. CDR3 DNA sequence: TGTGCCAGCAGCCTACACAGACCCGGGACTAGCATCAGGGATGAGCAGTTCTTC.